This TCR beta chain stems from a study of blood T cell repertoires in COVID-19. Study-level information: COVID-19 samples, acute and convalescent, were from the United States, Italy and Spain.

The V and J ends lost 10 bases and 3 bases respectively, with 18 bases between them. In germline, CDR1 is SNHLY, CDR2 FYNNEI. The CDR3 loop spans 14 amino acids. Assignment of participants to cohorts was predicated upon participant-reported clinical history. How the authors handled the data: How many nucleated cells were present was estimated from reference gene primer amplification. The data were produced by immunoSEQ multiplex PCR, yet TCRdb's version contains in-frame clones alone and is incomplete. V, J and clone size are those of that table, while D and trimming were read from the DNA. Among some 380,000 clones listed, over 75% were seen once.

The gene calls are TRBV2 and TRBJ1-1, with D possibly TRBD1 on 6 matching bases. The sequenced sample consisted of PBMCs or T cells enriched from blood (not recorded which). This TCR was sampled from a woman in her forties with acute COVID-19. The CDR3 loop is CATTGRTWDTEAFF. CDR3 DNA sequence: TGTGCCACGACAGGCCGGACGTGGGACACTGAAGCTTTCTTT.